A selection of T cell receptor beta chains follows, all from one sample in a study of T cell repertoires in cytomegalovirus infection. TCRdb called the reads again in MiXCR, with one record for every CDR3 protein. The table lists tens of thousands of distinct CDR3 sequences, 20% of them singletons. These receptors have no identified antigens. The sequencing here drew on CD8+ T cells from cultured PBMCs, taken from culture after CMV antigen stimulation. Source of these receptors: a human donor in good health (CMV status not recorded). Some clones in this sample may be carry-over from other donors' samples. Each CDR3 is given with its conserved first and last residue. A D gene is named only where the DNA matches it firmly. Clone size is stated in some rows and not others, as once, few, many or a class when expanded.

CASSSPLGSGDEQFF | TGTGCCAGCAGCTCCCCGTTAGGTAGCGGGGATGAGCAGTTCTTC | TRBD2 | few | TRBJ2-1 | TRBV7-9
CASSLTSDTDTQYF | TGTGCCAGCAGTTTGACTAGCGACACAGATACGCAGTATTTT | TRBD2 | . | TRBJ2-3 | TRBV6-9
CASSYPPRTSRASNYGYTF | TGTGCCAGCAGTTACCCCCCGCGAACCTCTAGGGCGTCTAACTATGGCTACACCTTC | . | few | TRBJ1-2 | TRBV6-2/TRBV6-3
CASSRSSMNTEAFF | TGTGCCAGCAGTAGGTCTAGTATGAACACTGAAGCTTTCTTT | . | few | TRBJ1-1 | TRBV12-3/TRBV12-4
CASSTGLGNYEQYF | TGTGCCAGCAGTACCGGACTAGGAAATTACGAGCAGTACTTC | TRBD2 | few | TRBJ2-7 | TRBV4-2
CASSLGLPPEKLFF | TGTGCCAGCAGTCTCGGACTACCCCCTGAAAAACTGTTTTTT | . | many | TRBJ1-4 | TRBV7-2
CASSSLETQYF | TGTGCCAGCAGTTCACTGGAGACCCAGTACTTC | . | few | TRBJ2-5 | TRBV7-3
CASSQTGGYQPQHF | TGTGCCAGCAGTCAGACAGGGGGATATCAGCCCCAGCATTTT | TRBD1 | . | TRBJ1-5 | TRBV6-5
CASSLVSGVDTGELFF | TGTGCCAGCAGCTTAGTGAGCGGGGTCGACACCGGGGAGCTGTTTTTT | TRBD2 | . | TRBJ2-2 | TRBV7-6
CASIKPGLAGEFESTDTQYF | TGTGCCAGCATCAAACCAGGGCTAGCGGGGGAGTTTGAATCCACAGATACGCAGTATTTT | TRBD2 | many | TRBJ2-3 | TRBV7-9
CASSPPGPISNQPQHF | TGTGCCAGCAGCCCTCCGGGACCGATTAGCAATCAGCCCCAGCATTTT | . | . | TRBJ1-5 | TRBV6-1
CASSLDRGKETQYF | TGTGCCAGCAGCTTGGACAGGGGGAAAGAGACCCAGTACTTC | TRBD1 | . | TRBJ2-5 | TRBV11-2
CASSLYSLGTGSNEQYF | TGTGCCAGCAGCTTGTATTCCCTAGGGACAGGGTCCAACGAGCAGTACTTC | TRBD1 | . | TRBJ2-7 | TRBV12-3/TRBV12-4
CASSQWDRGRPEAFF | TGTGCCAGCAGCCAATGGGACAGGGGAAGACCTGAAGCTTTCTTT | TRBD1 | . | TRBJ1-1 | TRBV7-2
CASNEGLDWRDTQYF | TGTGCCAGCAACGAGGGACTAGATTGGAGAGATACGCAGTATTTT | TRBD2 | few | TRBJ2-3 | TRBV7-2
CASDPGQGFQPQHF | TGTGCCAGCGATCCGGGACAGGGGTTTCAGCCCCAGCATTTT | TRBD1 | few | TRBJ1-5 | TRBV2
CASSPHGAGGELFF | TGCGCCAGCAGCCCGCACGGGGCGGGCGGGGAGCTGTTTTTT | . | . | TRBJ2-2 | TRBV4-3
CASSLDRRYTGELFF | TGTGCCAGCAGCTTAGACAGGCGATACACCGGGGAGCTGTTTTTT | . | few | TRBJ2-2 | TRBV7-8
CSVEATQGLYEQYF | TGCAGCGTTGAAGCCACCCAGGGTCTCTACGAGCAGTACTTC | . | . | TRBJ2-7 | TRBV29-1
CARSYSGTITEAFF | TGTGCCCGCAGTTATTCAGGGACAATCACTGAAGCTTTCTTT | . | . | TRBJ1-1 | TRBV6-2/TRBV6-3
CASSGRTGLNNQPQHF | TGTGCCAGCAGCGGGCGGACTGGGTTGAACAATCAGCCCCAGCATTTT | . | few | TRBJ1-5 | TRBV7-2
CASSERRDSPTETQYF | TGTGCCAGCAGCGAGAGAAGGGACAGCCCGACAGAGACCCAGTACTTC | TRBD1 | few | TRBJ2-5 | TRBV6-6
CASLRDGAGELFF | TGTGCCAGCTTGAGGGACGGTGCTGGGGAGCTGTTTTTT | . | . | TRBJ2-2 | TRBV7-2
CASKPSGGATDTQYF | TGTGCCAGCAAACCTAGCGGGGGGGCCACAGATACGCAGTATTTT | TRBD2 | few | TRBJ2-3 | TRBV7-2
CASSLGTVSYNEQFF | TGTGCCAGCAGTTTAGGGACAGTTTCCTACAATGAGCAGTTCTTC | TRBD1 | . | TRBJ2-1 | TRBV27
CASTKEGIQYF | TGTGCCAGCACCAAGGAAGGCATTCAGTACTTC | . | few | TRBJ2-4 | TRBV7-2
CASSIGQAGGHTEAFF | TGTGCCAGCAGCATCGGACAGGCGGGAGGACACACTGAAGCTTTCTTT | TRBD1 | . | TRBJ1-1 | TRBV7-6
CASSGTGSGYGYTF | TGTGCCAGCAGTGGGACTGGGTCGGGCTATGGCTACACCTTC | . | few | TRBJ1-2 | TRBV27
CASSTPIRTGSSGNTIYF | TGTGCCAGCAGCACCCCAATCCGGACAGGTAGCTCTGGAAACACCATATATTTT | TRBD1 | . | TRBJ1-3 | TRBV7-2
CASSPDRGRLGTGELFF | TGTGCCAGCAGCCCCGACAGGGGGCGCCTCGGCACCGGGGAGCTGTTTTTT | TRBD1 | . | TRBJ2-2 | TRBV7-8
CASSFFTGEERTEAFF | TGTGCCAGCAGCTTCTTTACGGGGGAAGAACGGACTGAAGCTTTCTTT | . | . | TRBJ1-1 | TRBV7-6
CASSFSTEAFF | TGTGCCAGCAGTTTCTCCACTGAAGCTTTCTTT | . | few | TRBJ1-1 | TRBV12-3/TRBV12-4
CASSVESDGYGYTF | TGTGCCAGTAGTGTAGAATCGGACGGCTATGGCTACACCTTC | . | . | TRBJ1-2 | TRBV19
CASSSPRGGGKDSVRAFF | TGTGCCAGCAGCTCACCACGTGGTGGTGGAAAAGATTCCGTCAGAGCTTTCTTT | . | . | TRBJ1-1 | TRBV7-8
CASSFVGTAEAFF | TGTGCCAGCAGCTTTGTAGGTACGGCTGAAGCTTTCTTT | . | . | TRBJ1-1 | TRBV11-2
CASTGHNNQPQHF | TGTGCCAGCACAGGCCATAACAATCAGCCCCAGCATTTT | . | many | TRBJ1-5 | TRBV6-2/TRBV6-3
CASSHSSGLSGKLFF | TGCGCCAGCAGCCACTCCTCGGGGCTGAGTGGAAAACTGTTTTTT | . | few | TRBJ1-4 | TRBV4-1
CASSSWDNSNQPQHF | TGTGCCAGCAGTTCTTGGGACAATAGCAATCAGCCCCAGCATTTT | . | few | TRBJ1-5 | TRBV12-3/TRBV12-4
CASTEQGDTEAFF | TGTGCCAGCACAGAACAGGGAGACACTGAAGCTTTCTTT | . | . | TRBJ1-1 | TRBV7-9
CASTNRGRGTEAFF | TGTGCCAGTACCAACAGGGGAAGGGGCACTGAAGCTTTCTTT | TRBD1 | . | TRBJ1-1 | TRBV2
CASSSPHQETQYF | TGTGCCAGCAGCTCCCCCCACCAAGAGACCCAGTACTTC | . | once | TRBJ2-5 | TRBV7-2
CASSPSRGRQETQYF | TGCGCCAGCAGCCCCTCCCGGGGCAGACAAGAGACCCAGTACTTC | . | . | TRBJ2-5 | TRBV4-1